One T cell receptor (beta chain) is described in this entry. Some clones are missing from TCRdb's copy, which holds only in-frame ones; the method was immunoSEQ multiplex PCR. Of around 160,000 clones listed, almost 85% are singletons. Germline CDR1 is SGHDT and CDR2 is YYEEEE. The V gene lost 4 bases and the J gene lost 6 bases, with 10 bases spanning the gap. The CDR3 runs to 13 residues. These data originate in a study of blood T cell repertoires in COVID-19. Study as a whole: In each case, the material was cDNA or gDNA derived from T cells, B-cell-depleted T cells, or PBMCs.

For recovered donors of Cohort 3, there were two negative PCRs, clearance, or symptom resolution. The chain has TRBV5-6 and TRBJ1-4, with D possibly being TRBD1 (5 bases). The TCR was taken from a middle-aged man who had recovered from COVID-19. The source material was PBMCs or T cells enriched from blood (not recorded which). CDR3 in amino acids: CASSREGYEKLFF. The DNA of the CDR3 is TGTGCCAGCAGCAGGGAGGGGTATGAAAAACTGTTTTTT.